The T cell receptor beta chain described here comes from a study of blood T cell repertoires in COVID-19. Study background: Italy, Spain and the United States were the sources of the convalescent and acute COVID-19 samples. The analysed material was cDNA or gDNA that came from T cells, B-cell-depleted T cells, or PBMCs.

Per the original data handling: Counts of nucleated cells, estimated from reference gene primer amplification, were obtained. The assay was immunoSEQ multiplex PCR, and TCRdb's table has in-frame clones only and misses some. That table is the source of V, J and clone size, and D and trimming were worked out from the DNA. Of around 300,000 clones listed, around 90% are singletons. Losses at the gene ends were 4 bases for V and 0 bases for J; bases not matched to a gene: 8. The length of the CDR3 is 16 residues. Germline V gene data show CDR1 as SGHTS and CDR2 as YDEGEE. The chain carries TRBV5-8 and TRBJ2-3; TRBD2 matches at 7 bases. The TCR originated in a man aged 45 to 65 with acute or convalescent COVID-19. Sequences were obtained from peripheral blood. CDR3 in amino acids: CASSPGGSSSTDTQYF. CDR3 sequence (DNA): TGTGCCAGCAGCCCCGGGGGGAGTTCTAGCACAGATACGCAGTATTTT.